This entry describes one T cell receptor beta chain. Its antigen is as yet unknown. The sample comes from a study of cytotoxic CD8 clonotypes in ibrutinib-treated CLL. Study in general: Responses: some 24 partial, 2 complete; after median around 70 months, 14 stayed remitted, some twelve progressed. Average yields of around 230,000 productive templates and 75,000 to 100,000 productive rearrangements characterized the samples. Study results and caveats: Starting clonality was above that of age-matched healthy donors and tracked circulating CD8+ T-cell counts. Lymph node repertoires were not studied, and sampling times were unmatched.

Libraries were prepared by immunoSEQ multiplex PCR; TCRdb keeps only in-frame clonotypes and omits some of them. The top ten hold more than 2.5% of the sample, which has 150,000 to 200,000 clones, over 75% seen once. The junction had 6 bases not matched to a gene; V was cut back by 3 bases and J by 5 bases. Per germline, CDR1 SGHRS and CDR2 YFSETQ. This CDR3 has 14 residues. V gene TRBV5-1 combines with J gene TRBJ2-5; 8 bases map to TRBD1. The sequencing used PBMCs, collected at disease progression, from a patient treated with ibrutinib. This TCR was sampled from a human donor with chronic lymphocytic leukemia. The CDR3 DNA reads as TGCGCCAGCAGCTCCGGACAGGGACGGGAGACCCAGTACTTC. Its translation is CASSSGQGRETQYF.